The 15 T cell receptor beta chains below were found in one sample sequenced in a study of T cell responses to AZD1222 COVID-19 vaccine. TCRdb's copy holds only in-frame clones and misses some; the assay was immunoSEQ multiplex PCR. The sample holds under 150,000 clones, 80% to 95% seen once. The sequenced sample was peripheral blood, obtained 28 days after the second AZD1222 dose. These receptors came from an adult who received the AZD1222 COVID-19 vaccine.

This clone was picked up a small number of times. Other DNA sequences in this sample translate to the same CDR3. The chain joins TRBV18 to TRBJ2-7; a weak D match, TRBD2 (5 bases). Trimming cost V 2 bases and J 3 bases, with 8 bases left between them. Germline V gene data show CDR1 as KGHSH and CDR2 as LQKENI. CDR3 size: 13 residues. The CDR3 region is CASSPGLNYEQYF. The CDR3 nucleotides read TGTGCCAGCTCACCAGGACTGAACTACGAGCAGTACTTC.

This clone was seen just once. Here the CDR3 reads CASSIIRETNTEAFF. The CDR3 nucleotides read TGTGCCAGCAGTATTATCAGGGAAACGAACACTGAAGCTTTCTTT. The rearrangement uses TRBV28 and TRBJ1-1; weak D call: TRBD1 (5 bases). The CDR3 contains 15 residues. The V gene lost 5 bases and the J gene lost 1 base, with 14 bases spanning the gap. CDR1 and CDR2 from the germline V gene are MDHEN and SYDVKM.

This chain joins TRBV7-8 and TRBJ1-1, with TRBD1 matching 9 bases. Per germline, CDR1 SGHVS and CDR2 FQNEAQ. V lost 6 bases to trimming and J lost 0 bases; unmatched junction nucleotides: 8. This CDR3 spans 16 amino acids. In DNA form, the CDR3 reads TGTGCCAGCAGGCAACGGGACAGGGCCATGAACACTGAAGCTTTCTTT. This encodes CASRQRDRAMNTEAFF.

This rearrangement joins TRBV2 to TRBJ1-2; D perhaps matches TRBD1 (5 bases). This CDR3 has 15 residues. Germline CDR1 reads SNHLY; CDR2 reads FYNNEI. V was trimmed by 1 base and J by 4 bases, leaving 13 bases between them. CDR3 sequence: CASSEGIGELYGYTF. The CDR3, as DNA: TGTGCCAGCAGTGAAGGGATAGGGGAACTCTATGGCTACACCTTC.

The chain joins TRBV30 to TRBJ2-1; TRBD1 is a possible D gene (6 bases). CDR3 size: 12 residues. Germline-derived CDR1 and CDR2 are GTSNPN and SVGIG (reference sequence). V dropped 3 bases and J dropped 5 bases, with 8 bases sitting between them. This CDR3 reads CAWSRGHNEQFF. CDR3 nucleotides: TGTGCCTGGAGCAGGGGACACAATGAGCAGTTCTTC.

The rearrangement joins TRBV29-1 to TRBJ2-3; 7 positions match TRBD2. In germline, CDR1 is SQVTM, CDR2 ANQGSEA. V was clipped by 3 bases and J by 3 bases; unmatched bases: 6. There are 14 residues in the CDR3. CDR3: CSVDPAGRTDTQYF. CDR3 in DNA: TGCAGCGTTGATCCAGCGGGAAGAACAGATACGCAGTATTTT.

The CDR3 DNA sequence: TGCAGTGCTAGTACGGACACCACCTACGAGCAGTACTTC. Its translation is CSASTDTTYEQYF. The rearrangement uses TRBV20-1 and TRBJ2-7, with D perhaps matching TRBD1 (5 bases). This CDR3 spans 13 amino acids. Looked up from germline, CDR1 is DFQATT and CDR2 is SNEGSKA (reference sequence). The germline V and J ends were trimmed by 3 bases and 2 bases, with 11 bases remaining between them.

This chain's CDR3 is CASSLASGRASSYEQYF. The CDR3 DNA reads as TGTGCCAGCAGCTTAGCTAGCGGGAGGGCGAGCTCCTACGAGCAGTACTTC. V usage is TRBV11-2 and J usage is TRBJ2-7; 12 bases are a match to TRBD2. This CDR3 contains 17 residues. J was trimmed by 0 bases and V by 1 base; bases with no gene match: 4. The germline V gene has CDR1 SGHAT and CDR2 FQNNGV.

The chain uses TRBV18 and TRBJ2-7; 11 nucleotides line up with TRBD1. Germline loops: CDR1 KGHSH, CDR2 LQKENI. Trimming took 3 bases from V and 4 from J; bases not matched to a gene: 5. The CDR3 is 15 residues long. The CDR3 loop reads CASSPGTGGTYEQYF. The CDR3 nucleotides are TGTGCCAGCTCACCCGGGACAGGGGGAACTTACGAGCAGTACTTC.

This clone was recorded only once. This rearrangement joins TRBV6-1 to TRBJ2-7; D is ambiguous. Germline CDR1 reads MNHNS; CDR2 reads SASEGT. CDR3 length: 10 residues. V was shortened by 3 bases and J by 3 bases, with 0 bases between the two germline ends. The CDR3 is CASSDYEQYF. DNA for the CDR3: TGTGCCAGCAGTGACTACGAGCAGTACTTC.

The chain couples TRBV7-8 to TRBJ1-3; TRBD1 aligns across 7 bases. V was pared by 5 bases and J by 2 bases, with 6 bases of the junction left unmatched. The CDR3 sequence is 15 residues long. Germline CDR1 SGHVS, CDR2 FQNEAQ. CDR3 residues: CASSTQTGTGNTIYF. The CDR3 bases are TGTGCCAGCAGCACCCAGACAGGGACTGGAAACACCATATATTTT. Combining the CDR3 with reference TRBV7-8 and TRBJ1-3 gives the whole variable domain GAGVSQSPRYKVAKRGQDVALRCDPISGHVSLFWYQQALGQGPEFLTYFQNEAQLDKSGLPSDRFFAERPEGSVSTLKIQRTQQEDSAVYLCASSTQTGTGNTIYFGEGSWLTVV.

The chain has TRBV10-1 and TRBJ2-1, with 8 bases matching TRBD1. Germline V gives CDR1 WNHNN, CDR2 SYGVQD (reference sequence). CDR3 length: 13 amino acids. The trim removed 9 bases at V and 7 bases at J, leaving 8 bases unmatched. The CDR3 protein is CARRTGFRNEQFF. In nucleotides, the CDR3 is TGCGCCAGGCGGACAGGGTTTAGGAATGAGCAGTTCTTC.

The rearrangement links TRBV2 to TRBJ2-1, with a weak D call TRBD2 (6 bases). The CDR3 runs to 13 residues. Trimming left V 8 bases short and J 2 bases short, with 10 bases between. Germline CDR1 SNHLY, CDR2 FYNNEI. CDR3 DNA: TGTGCCAGCTCGGAGGGACCCTACAATGAGCAGTTCTTC. Its translation is CASSEGPYNEQFF.

V and J are TRBV27 and TRBJ2-4; TRBD2 might be the D (5 bases). Germline CDR1 and CDR2: MNHEY and SMNVEV (reference sequence). The CDR3 totals 14 residues. Trimming pared 3 bases from V and 12 bases from J, leaving 18 bases between. The CDR3 DNA reads TGTGCCAGCAGTTTTGCCGCAGGCCGGGGTTCTCAGTACTTC. Residues: CASSFAAGRGSQYF.

The sample holds a few counts of this clone. The rearrangement uses TRBV6-5 and TRBJ1-1; possible D gene TRBD1, 6 bases. CDR1 and CDR2 from the germline V gene are MNHEY and SVGAGI. The CDR3 loop spans 15 amino acids. The V end was cut by 5 bases, the J end by 3 bases, with 16 bases between. The CDR3 here is CASSLTPDRDTEAFF. CDR3 sequence (DNA): TGTGCCAGCAGTCTTACTCCGGACAGAGACACTGAAGCTTTCTTT.